The next 13 T cell receptor beta chains were all read from a single sample in a study of OX40 agonist ivuxolimab in advanced cancers. This table comes from immunoSEQ multiplex PCR, and its TCRdb copy is limited to in-frame clones, with some not included. The sample shows 25,000 to 35,000 clones, roughly 83% of them seen only once. The specimen was CD4+ or CD8+ T cells sorted from blood, collected in a trial of the OX40 agonist ivuxolimab. The receptors were sampled from an adult with an advanced solid tumor such as melanoma, head and neck, liver or kidney cancer.

The chain joins TRBV27 to TRBJ2-7; 7 bases map to TRBD2. Trimming at V came to 2 bases and at J to 5 bases, leaving 3 bases not matched to a gene. This CDR3 contains 13 residues. Germline CDR1 is MNHEY and CDR2 is SMNVEV (reference sequence). CDR3 coding DNA: TGTGCCAGCAGTTTACGCGGACTAGACGAGCAGTACTTC. The encoded protein is CASSLRGLDEQYF.

The chain employs TRBV27 and TRBJ2-2, with TRBD2 matching over 13 bases. The germline CDR1 and CDR2 sequences are MNHEY and SMNVEV (reference sequence). Unmatched junction bases numbered 4, after V lost 8 bases and J lost 7 bases. This CDR3 has 14 residues. The CDR3 DNA is TGTGCCAGCGGGGGACTAGCGGGATACGGGGAGCTGTTTTTT. Translated, it gives CASGGLAGYGELFF.

Comment on this clone: At the DNA level, this CDR3 is encoded by other sequences in the same sample as well. This chain links TRBV4-2 with TRBJ2-2; perhaps TRBD1 as D (6 bases). V lost 0 bases and J lost 4, with 9 bases in between. CDR3 length: 15 residues. The germline gives CDR1 LGHNA, CDR2 YNFKEQ. The CDR3 nucleotides are TGTGCCAGCAGCCAAGAGTTAGGGGGCACCGGGGAGCTGTTTTTT. This gives the protein CASSQELGGTGELFF.

The gene calls are TRBV7-9 and TRBJ2-1, with 8 bases aligning to TRBD2. The V segment lost 4 bases and the J segment 8 bases; nucleotides outside the gene matches: 7. This CDR3 is 14 amino acids long. Germline loops: CDR1 SEHNR, CDR2 FQNEAQ (reference sequence). The CDR3: CASSWGAAGDEQFF. The DNA for the CDR3 is TGTGCCAGCAGCTGGGGGGCAGCGGGAGATGAGCAGTTCTTC. The complete variable domain, with remaining parts taken from reference TRBV7-9 and TRBJ2-1, reads DTGVSQNPRHKITKRGQNVTFRCDPISEHNRLYWYRQTLGQGPEFLTYFQNEAQLEKSRLLSDRFSAERPKGSFSTLEIQRTEQGDSAMYLCASSWGAAGDEQFFGPGTRLTVL.

V gene TRBV11-2 combines with J gene TRBJ1-1, with D possibly TRBD1 on 5 matching bases. The ends were cut back, 5 bases at V and 5 bases at J, with 15 bases in the middle. Germline CDR1 and CDR2: SGHAT and FQNNGV. This CDR3 contains 14 residues. The CDR3 loop is CASSRWRDSTEAFF. CDR3 DNA: TGTGCCAGCAGCCGATGGAGGGACTCGACTGAAGCTTTCTTT.

This clone was seen only once. V is TRBV7-3 and J is TRBJ2-1; a possible D gene is TRBD1 (6 bases). Germline V gives CDR1 SGHTA, CDR2 FQGTGA. The V end lost 3 bases, the J end lost 6 bases, and 12 bases lay between the germline ends. The CDR3 is 14 residues long. The DNA of the CDR3 is TGTGCCAGCAGCTTCGTACAGGGCTCCAATGAGCAGTTCTTC. Its translation is CASSFVQGSNEQFF. Filled out from reference TRBV7-3 and TRBJ2-1, the complete variable domain reads GAGVSQTPSNKVTEKGKYVELRCDPISGHTALYWYRQSLGQGPEFLIYFQGTGAADDSGLPNDRFFAVRPEGSVSTLKIQRTERGDSAVYLCASSFVQGSNEQFFGPGTRLTVL.

The chain employs TRBV10-1 and TRBJ2-3, with 8 bases that match TRBD2. V was pared by 0 bases and J by 3 bases, with 5 bases of the junction left unmatched. The CDR3 totals 16 residues. From germline, CDR1 is WNHNN and CDR2 SYGVQD (reference sequence). Here the CDR3 DNA reads TGCGCCAGCAGTGAGTCGCTCAGCGGGAGAACAGATACGCAGTATTTT. This sequence encodes CASSESLSGRTDTQYF.

The rearrangement uses TRBV7-9 and TRBJ2-5; unclear D gene. The last part of the DNA fits TRBJ2-7 better; the J call may be wrong. CDR1 and CDR2 (germline): SEHNR, FQNEAQ (reference sequence). The CDR3 is made up of 14 amino acids. The chain's CDR3 is CASSPPGQPYEQYF. In DNA form, the CDR3 reads TGTGCCAGCAGCCCGCCCGGCCAGCCCTACGAGCAGTACTTC.

This sequence joins TRBV2 and TRBJ2-2; 15 positions agree with TRBD2. This CDR3 has 18 amino acids. From germline, CDR1 is SNHLY and CDR2 FYNNEI. Unmatched junction bases numbered 10, after V lost 6 bases and J lost 5 bases. Here the CDR3 reads CASRGGLAGGPRTGELFF. DNA for the CDR3: TGTGCCAGCAGGGGCGGACTAGCGGGAGGGCCTCGGACCGGGGAGCTGTTTTTT.

V gene TRBV11-2 combines with J gene TRBJ2-1; 8 bases match TRBD2. V trimming: 0 bases; J trimming: 3 bases; junction bases outside the gene matches: 4. The V gene's germline CDR1 is SGHAT and CDR2 FQNNGV. The CDR3 spans 16 residues. In DNA form, the CDR3 reads TGTGCCAGCAGCTTAGAACTAGCGGACCGCTACAATGAGCAGTTCTTC. This translates into CASSLELADRYNEQFF.

With respect to this clone: A junction boundary mismatches the germline segment, possibly from a read error. The rearrangement joins TRBV7-7 to TRBJ2-1; either TRBD1 or TRBD2 may fit D (5 bases each). Germline CDR1 reads SSHAT; CDR2 reads FNYEAQ (reference sequence). The CDR3 runs to 15 residues. The CDR3 loop reads CASSLGDSEGNEQFF. The DNA of the CDR3 is TGTGCTAGCAGCTTGGGGGATTCCGAGGGCAATGAGCAGTTCTTC.

In its sample, this clone was seen a few times. This chain joins TRBV16 and TRBJ1-5, with unresolved D. CDR3 length: 15 amino acids. V dropped 1 base and J dropped 0 bases, with 7 bases sitting between them. Germline V gene sequence: CDR1 KGHSY, CDR2 FQNENV. The CDR3 coding sequence is TGTGCCAGCAGCCAATTCCCGGATAGCAATCAGCCCCAGCATTTT. Amino acid sequence: CASSQFPDSNQPQHF.

This clone was picked up one time. V and J are TRBV7-8 and TRBJ2-5, with 8 bases aligning to TRBD1. V lost 5 bases and J lost 9; bases outside the gene matches: 14. The CDR3 contains 15 residues. In germline, CDR1 is SGHVS, CDR2 FQNEAQ. In nucleotides, the CDR3 is TGTGCCAGCAGCCTGCGCCTGCAGGGGGCCCTGGCCCAGTACTTC. Translating gives CASSLRLQGALAQYF. Using reference TRBV7-8 and TRBJ2-5 for the parts outside the CDR3, the full variable domain is GAGVSQSPRYKVAKRGQDVALRCDPISGHVSLFWYQQALGQGPEFLTYFQNEAQLDKSGLPSDRFFAERPEGSVSTLKIQRTQQEDSAVYLCASSLRLQGALAQYFGPGTRLLVL.